This T cell receptor beta chain stems from a study of control samples from healthy donors and cancer patients. Produced via immunoSEQ multiplex PCR; TCRdb's table is partial and in-frame only. The data show over 30,000 clones, roughly 86% seen once. The sequencing input was PBMCs. The clonotype originates from a woman in her 40s with lung cancer.

The CDR3 region is CASSAGTGSTDTQYF. In DNA form, the CDR3 reads TGTGCCAGCAGCGCGGGGACAGGGAGCACAGATACGCAGTATTTT. This sequence joins TRBV9 and TRBJ2-3; TRBD1 aligns across 9 bases. Trimming took 3 bases from V and 0 from J; bases not matched to a gene: 2. CDR3 length: 15 residues. CDR1 is SGDLS, CDR2 YYNGEE, per germline.